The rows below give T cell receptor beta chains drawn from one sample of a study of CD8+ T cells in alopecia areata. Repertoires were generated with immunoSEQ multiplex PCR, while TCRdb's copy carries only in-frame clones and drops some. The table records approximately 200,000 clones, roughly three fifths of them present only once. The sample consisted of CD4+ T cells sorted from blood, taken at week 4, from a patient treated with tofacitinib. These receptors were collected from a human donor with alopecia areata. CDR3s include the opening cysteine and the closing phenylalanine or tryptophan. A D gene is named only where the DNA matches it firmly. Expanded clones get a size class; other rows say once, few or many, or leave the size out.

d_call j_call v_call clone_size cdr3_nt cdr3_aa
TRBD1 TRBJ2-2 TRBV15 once TGTGCCACCAGAGTGACAGGGGCCGGGGAGCTGTTTTTT CATRVTGAGELFF
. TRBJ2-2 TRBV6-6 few TGTGCCAGCAGTTACGGTGGGGGGAAATCCGGGGAGCTGTTTTTT CASSYGGGKSGELFF
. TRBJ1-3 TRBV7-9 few TGTGCCAGCAGCCCCACACCACCGGCCCCCATATATTTT CASSPTPPAPIYF
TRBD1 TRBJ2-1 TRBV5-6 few TGTGCCAGCAGCTGGCGGACAGGGAGGAGTAGTTGGCAGTTCTTC CASSWRTGRSSWQFF
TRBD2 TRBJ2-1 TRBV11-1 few TGTGCCAGCAGCCCACGGGGGGGGAGGAATGAGCAGTTCTTC CASSPRGGRNEQFF
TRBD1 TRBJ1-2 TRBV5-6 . TGTGCCAGCAGCCTGGGACAGGGAGATGGCTACACCTTC CASSLGQGDGYTF
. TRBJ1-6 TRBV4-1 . TGCGCCAGCAGCCAAGATAGTGGGGTCTCCTATAATTCACCCCTCCACTTT CASSQDSGVSYNSPLHF
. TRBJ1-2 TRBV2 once TGTGCCAGCAGTGAAGTGGTACAGGGTGCCTATGGCTACACCTTC CASSEVVQGAYGYTF
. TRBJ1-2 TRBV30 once TGTGCCTGGAGGGGACCGGGCTATGGCTACACCTTC CAWRGPGYGYTF
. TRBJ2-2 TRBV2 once TGTGCCAGCATCAAGGGGCCCGGGGAGCTGTTTTTT CASIKGPGELFF
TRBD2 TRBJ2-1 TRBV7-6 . TGTGCCAGCAGCGCGCTAGCGGGGGTATACAATGAGCAGTTCTTC CASSALAGVYNEQFF
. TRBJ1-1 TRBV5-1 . TGCGCCAGCAGCTTTGGGGGGATGAACACTGAAGCTTTCTTT CASSFGGMNTEAFF
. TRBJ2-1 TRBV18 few TGTGCCAGCTCAACCGGCGCCGGGGTTTACAATGAGCAGTTCTTC CASSTGAGVYNEQFF
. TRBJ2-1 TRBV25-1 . TGTGCCAGCAGTGAACCGGGACGGGATGAGCAGTTCTTC CASSEPGRDEQFF
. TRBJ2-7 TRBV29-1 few TGCAGCGCCCACGACAGTTACGAGCAGTACTTC CSAHDSYEQYF
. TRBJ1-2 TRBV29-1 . TGCAGCTGTGAAGGGTCAGGAATTAACTATGGCTACACCTTC CSCEGSGINYGYTF
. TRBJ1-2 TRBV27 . TGTGCCAGCAGTGCGGACTCCCCGAGGCACTATGGCTACACCTTC CASSADSPRHYGYTF
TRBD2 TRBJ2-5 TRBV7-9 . TGTGCCAGCAGCGGCGGGGGGCACCAAGAGACCCAGTACTTC CASSGGGHQETQYF
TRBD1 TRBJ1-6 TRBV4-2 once TGTGCCAGCAGCCAAGCGGGGACAGTGTATTCACCCCTCCACTTT CASSQAGTVYSPLHF
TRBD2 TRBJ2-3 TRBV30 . TGTGCCTGGAGTAAGGCGGGGGGCACAGATACGCAGTATTTT CAWSKAGGTDTQYF
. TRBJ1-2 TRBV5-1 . TGCGCCAGCAGCTTGAATGGGGTGCCCTATGGCTACACCTTC CASSLNGVPYGYTF
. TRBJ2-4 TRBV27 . TGTGCCAGCAAGGCGGGATACATTCAGTACTTC CASKAGYIQYF